Listed below are T cell receptor beta chains from one sample, sequenced in a study of blood T cell repertoires in COVID-19. The table came from immunoSEQ multiplex PCR; TCRdb's copy has only in-frame clones and leaves some out. The sample carries about 48,000 clones, roughly four fifths recorded once. Sequenced sample: peripheral blood. Every receptor here comes from a man in his forties or fifties with acute or convalescent COVID-19. Both conserved end residues are part of each CDR3. Fields, in order: V gene, D gene, J gene, clone size, CDR3 DNA, CDR3 protein. A D gene is named only where the DNA matches it firmly. Some rows mark clone size as missing; the rest say once, few, many or name a class of expanded clone.

>TRBV7-9|TRBD1|TRBJ1-6|.
TGTGCCAGCAGCACCGGGACAGAGAATTCACCCCTCCACTTT
CASSTGTENSPLHF
>TRBV5-1|.|TRBJ1-1|.
TGCGCCAGCAGCTTATCGCGAAGCATGAACACTGAAGCTTTCTTT
CASSLSRSMNTEAFF
>TRBV7-2|.|TRBJ2-7|.
TGTGCCAGCAGCTTTACCCGGGATTCCTACGAGCAGTACTTC
CASSFTRDSYEQYF
>TRBV6-5|.|TRBJ1-6|once
TGTGCCAGCAGTTACTCGGCTTCCTTTTCACCCCTCCACTTT
CASSYSASFSPLHF
>TRBV11-2|.|TRBJ1-1|.
TGTGCCAGCAGCTTACAGCCCCCGACAGCTTTGAACACTGAAGCTTTCTTT
CASSLQPPTALNTEAFF
>TRBV29-1|.|TRBJ2-7|few
TGCAGCGTTTCATTGGACAACTCCTACGAGCAGTACTTC
CSVSLDNSYEQYF
>TRBV11-3|.|TRBJ2-3|.
TGTGCCAGCAGCCCCTTCAGGGCCACAGATACGCAGTATTTT
CASSPFRATDTQYF
>TRBV7-9|TRBD2|TRBJ2-5|once
TGTGCCAGCAGCTTAGGGCGGGGGGAGACCCAGTACTTC
CASSLGRGETQYF
>TRBV6-6|.|TRBJ1-1|.
TGTGCCAGCAGTTACTCGACAACAGGGCCGGGGACTGAAGCTTTCTTT
CASSYSTTGPGTEAFF